These 3 T cell receptor beta chains originate from one sample sequenced in a study of cytomegalovirus exposure and HLA in healthy donors. This PCR relied on a set of 60 Vbeta primers and 13 Jbeta primers. Measured with immunoSEQ multiplex PCR; TCRdb has only the in-frame clones, and not every one. Here the sample spans under 200,000 clones, more than 80% being singletons. The sequencing sample was made of PBMCs. These receptors all stem from a woman between 50 and 59 years old in good health and CMV-seronegative.

The rearrangement links TRBV28 to TRBJ1-1; D gene uncertain. The ends were cut back, 6 bases at V and 8 bases at J, with 16 bases in the middle. Germline-derived CDR1 and CDR2 are MDHEN and SYDVKM. This CDR3 is 13 amino acids long. In DNA form, the CDR3 reads TGTGCCAGCAGCCCCTTATCCCCTATGGAAGCTTTCTTT. Its translation is CASSPLSPMEAFF.

The J gene is TRBJ2-1, the V gene TRBV29-1, with a possible D match to TRBD2 (7 bases). The CDR3 contains 16 residues. Germline V gene data show CDR1 as SQVTM and CDR2 as ANQGSEA. V was clipped by 5 bases and J by 0 bases, with 17 bases between them. The chain's CDR3 is CSVRLRGPSSYNEQFF. Written as DNA, the CDR3 is TGCAGCGTTCGTTTGCGGGGGCCTAGCTCCTACAATGAGCAGTTCTTC.

This rearrangement joins TRBV7-2 to TRBJ1-3; possibly TRBD1 for D (5 bases). CDR1 and CDR2 from the germline V gene are SGHTA and FQGNSA. Trimming cost V 4 bases and J 0 bases, with 13 bases left between them. The length of the CDR3 is 16 residues. CDR3 DNA sequence: TGTGCCAGCAGCTCTATGGGGCAGAGCTCTGGAAACACCATATATTTT. Translation gives CASSSMGQSSGNTIYF.